The sequence of this T cell receptor beta chain was determined in a study of CD8+CD57+ T cells in acquired aplastic anemia. All patients picked for sequencing had shown, by flow cytometry, an expansion of CD8+CD57+ cells. Both TCR beta VDJ combination and CDR3 sequence profiling were carried out. Genomic DNA was the template for this profiling. TCRdb reprocessed the reads via MiXCR and lists one record per CDR3 protein. The sample comprises around 160,000 distinct CDR3 sequences, around 50% of which are singletons, and approximately 3% rests with the top ten. Germline CDR1 DFQATT, CDR2 SNEGSKA (reference sequence). CDR3 size: 11 residues. V was trimmed by 3 bases and J by 8 bases, leaving 10 bases between them.

This clonotype was sampled from a human donor with aplastic anemia. What was sequenced was sorted CD4+, CD8+, or CD8+CD57+ T cells (not recorded which) from PBMCs. The genes are TRBV20-1 and TRBJ1-2; D gene ambiguous. The CDR3 loop is CSAREYEGYTF. The DNA for the CDR3 is TGCAGTGCTAGGGAGTATGAGGGCTACACCTTC.